The present T cell receptor (beta chain) was sequenced within a study of blood T cell repertoires in COVID-19. Study summary: Material from acute and convalescent COVID-19 was sourced from the United States, Italy and Spain. In each case, the material was cDNA or gDNA derived from T cells, B-cell-depleted T cells, or PBMCs.

The CDR3 loop spans 15 amino acids. The trim removed 1 base at V and 2 bases at J, leaving 5 bases unmatched. In germline, CDR1 is SNHLY, CDR2 FYNNEI. Some clones are missing from TCRdb's copy, which holds only in-frame ones; the method was immunoSEQ multiplex PCR. The table includes about 330,000 clones, 85% to 90% detected once. This sequence joins TRBV2 and TRBJ2-7; 7 bases align to TRBD1. This sequence was found in a woman aged 18-30 years who had recovered from COVID-19. The sequenced sample was PBMCs or T cells enriched from blood (not recorded which). CDR3: CASSEGRDRAYEQYF. The CDR3 DNA reads TGTGCCAGCAGTGAAGGAAGGGACAGAGCCTACGAGCAGTACTTC.